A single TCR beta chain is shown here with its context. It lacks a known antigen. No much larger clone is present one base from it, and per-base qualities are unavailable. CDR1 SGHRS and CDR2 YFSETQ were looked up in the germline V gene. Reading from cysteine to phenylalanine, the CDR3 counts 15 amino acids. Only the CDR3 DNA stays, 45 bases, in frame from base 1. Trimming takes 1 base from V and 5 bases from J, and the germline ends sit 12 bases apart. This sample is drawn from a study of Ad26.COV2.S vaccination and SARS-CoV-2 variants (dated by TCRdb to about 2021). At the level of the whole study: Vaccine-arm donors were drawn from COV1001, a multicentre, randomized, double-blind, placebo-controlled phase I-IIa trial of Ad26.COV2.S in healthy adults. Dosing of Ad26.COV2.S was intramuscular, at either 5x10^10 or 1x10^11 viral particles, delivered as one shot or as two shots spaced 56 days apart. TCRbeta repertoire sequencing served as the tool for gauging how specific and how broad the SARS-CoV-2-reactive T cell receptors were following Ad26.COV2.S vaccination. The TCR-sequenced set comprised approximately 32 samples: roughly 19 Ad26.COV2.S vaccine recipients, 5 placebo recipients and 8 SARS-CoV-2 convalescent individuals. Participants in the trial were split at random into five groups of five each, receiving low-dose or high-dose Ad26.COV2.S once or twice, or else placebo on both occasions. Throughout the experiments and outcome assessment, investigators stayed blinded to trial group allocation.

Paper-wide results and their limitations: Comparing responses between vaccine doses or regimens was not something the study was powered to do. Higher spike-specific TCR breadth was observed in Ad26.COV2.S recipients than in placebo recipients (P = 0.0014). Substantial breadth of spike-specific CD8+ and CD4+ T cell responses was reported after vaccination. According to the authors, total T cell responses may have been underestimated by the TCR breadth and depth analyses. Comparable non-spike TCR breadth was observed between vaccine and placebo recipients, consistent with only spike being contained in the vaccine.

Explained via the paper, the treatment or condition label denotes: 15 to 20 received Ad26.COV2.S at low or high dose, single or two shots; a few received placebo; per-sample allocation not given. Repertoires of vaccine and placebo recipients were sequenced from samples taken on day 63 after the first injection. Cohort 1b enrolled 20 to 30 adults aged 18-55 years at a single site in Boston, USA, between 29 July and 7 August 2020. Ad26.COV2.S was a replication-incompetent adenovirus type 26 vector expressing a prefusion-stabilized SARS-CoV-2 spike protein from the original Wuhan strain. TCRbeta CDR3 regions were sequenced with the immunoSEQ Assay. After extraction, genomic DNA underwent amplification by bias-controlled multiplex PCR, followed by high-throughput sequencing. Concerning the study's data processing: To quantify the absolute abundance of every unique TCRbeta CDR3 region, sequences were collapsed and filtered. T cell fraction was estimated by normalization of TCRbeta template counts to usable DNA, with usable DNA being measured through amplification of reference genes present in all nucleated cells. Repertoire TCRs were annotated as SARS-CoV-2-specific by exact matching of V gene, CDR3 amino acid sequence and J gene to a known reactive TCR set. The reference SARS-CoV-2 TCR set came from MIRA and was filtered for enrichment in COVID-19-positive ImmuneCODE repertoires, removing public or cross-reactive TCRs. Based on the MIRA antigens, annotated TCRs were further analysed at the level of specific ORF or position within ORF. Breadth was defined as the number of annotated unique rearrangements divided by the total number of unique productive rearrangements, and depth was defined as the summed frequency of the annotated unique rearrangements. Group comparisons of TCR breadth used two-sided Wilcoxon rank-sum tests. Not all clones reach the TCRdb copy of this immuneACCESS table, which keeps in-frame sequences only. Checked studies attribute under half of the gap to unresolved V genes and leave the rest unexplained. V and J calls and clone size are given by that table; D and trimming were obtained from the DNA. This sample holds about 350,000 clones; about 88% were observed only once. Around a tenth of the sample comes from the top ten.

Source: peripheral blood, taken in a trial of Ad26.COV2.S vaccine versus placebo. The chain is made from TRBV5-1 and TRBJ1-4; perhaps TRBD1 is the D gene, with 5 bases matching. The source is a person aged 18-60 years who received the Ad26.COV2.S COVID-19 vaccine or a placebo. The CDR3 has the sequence CASSLMGEINEKLFF. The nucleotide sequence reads TGCGCCAGCAGCTTGATGGGGGAAATAAATGAAAAACTGTTTTTT.